The 12 T cell receptor beta chains below were found in one sample sequenced in a study of T cells in narcolepsy. Method: immunoSEQ multiplex PCR; TCRdb's copy keeps in-frame clones and lacks some. This sample has more than 20,000 clones, with around 81% found just once. Source material: memory (CD45RA-) CD4+ T cells from blood. Every receptor here comes from a human donor in good health.

This chain connects TRBV5-1 to TRBJ2-7; D remains ambiguous. The CDR3 runs to 13 residues. The germline CDR1 and CDR2 sequences are SGHRS and YFSETQ. Trimming shortened V by 4 bases and J by 6 bases, and 14 bases separated the two germline ends. CDR3 region: CASSASRGGEQYF. The CDR3 DNA reads as TGCGCCAGCAGCGCTTCCCGCGGCGGCGAGCAGTACTTC.

This clone has just one count. The genes are TRBV7-9 and TRBJ2-3, with unresolved D. Per germline, CDR1 SEHNR and CDR2 FQNEAQ (reference sequence). The length of the CDR3 is 12 residues. Trimming removed 5 bases at V and 5 bases at J, with 8 bases between. This CDR3 is CASSPLGDTQYF. The CDR3 nucleotides are TGTGCCAGCAGCCCTCTAGGAGATACGCAGTATTTT.

The V and J genes are TRBV15 and TRBJ1-4, with 9 bases that match TRBD1. CDR1 and CDR2 from the germline V gene are LNHNV and YYDKDF (reference sequence). CDR3 length: 15 residues. J gave up 8 bases and V 1 base, and 5 bases lay outside the gene matches. This chain's CDR3 is CATSRGGTGSEKLFF. In DNA, the CDR3 is TGTGCCACCAGCAGAGGGGGGACAGGGAGCGAAAAACTGTTTTTT.

The J gene is TRBJ1-2, the V gene TRBV19; a weak D match, TRBD1 (6 bases). Germline loops: CDR1 LNHDA, CDR2 SQIVND (reference sequence). The ends were cut back, 6 bases at V and 6 bases at J, with 17 bases in the middle. This CDR3 is 14 amino acids long. DNA for the CDR3: TGTGCCAGTAGACGGACAGCGCAGCTTGATGGCTACACCTTC. It translates to CASRRTAQLDGYTF. The variable domain in full, completed from reference TRBV19 and TRBJ1-2, reads DGGITQSPKYLFRKEGQNVTLSCEQNLNHDAMYWYRQDPGQGLRLIYYSQIVNDFQKGDIAEGYSVSREKKESFPLTVTSAQKNPTAFYLCASRRTAQLDGYTFGSGTRLTVV.

The rearrangement links TRBV6-1 to TRBJ2-2; 9 bases match TRBD1. J was trimmed by 7 bases and V by 2 bases; bases with no gene match: 5. Germline V CDR1 and CDR2: MNHNS, SASEGT. The CDR3 runs 15 residues. Here the CDR3 reads CASSESGTGHGELFF. Written as DNA, the CDR3 is TGTGCCAGCAGTGAATCCGGGACAGGGCACGGGGAGCTGTTTTTT.

The CDR3 DNA reads as TGTGCCAGCAGCTTGACAGGGCTAGGCTACACCTTC. It codes for CASSLTGLGYTF. The rearrangement joins TRBV5-4 to TRBJ1-2; TRBD1 might be the D (6 bases). The CDR3 is 12 amino acids. The V and J ends lost 1 base and 8 bases respectively, with 9 bases between them. Looked up from germline, CDR1 is SGHNT and CDR2 is YYREEE (reference sequence). The whole variable domain, remainder taken from reference TRBV5-4 and TRBJ1-2, is ETGVTQSPTHLIKTRGQQVTLRCSSQSGHNTVSWYQQALGQGPQFIFQYYREEENGRGNFPPRFSGLQFPNYSSELNVNALELDDSALYLCASSLTGLGYTFGSGTRLTVV.

V and J are TRBV4-1 and TRBJ1-2; 7 bases map to TRBD1. The V gene's germline CDR1 is MGHRA and CDR2 YSYEKL. This CDR3 comprises 15 residues. V lost 1 base and J lost 5; bases outside the gene matches: 7. The CDR3 loop is CASSQAGQRFYGYTF. CDR3 nucleotides: TGCGCCAGCAGCCAAGCGGGACAGCGCTTTTATGGCTACACCTTC.

This CDR3 reads CASSSTGNTNEKLFF. For the CDR3, the DNA is TGTGCCAGCAGCTCGACCGGGAACACTAATGAAAAACTGTTTTTT. J is TRBJ1-4 and V is TRBV7-9; D is ambiguous. V gave up 4 bases and J gave up 2 bases, with 11 bases separating them. CDR3 length: 15 residues. From germline, CDR1 is SEHNR and CDR2 FQNEAQ (reference sequence).

The rearrangement joins TRBV7-6 to TRBJ2-1; 11 bases agree with TRBD2. The J segment lost 4 bases and the V segment lost 0 bases, leaving 2 bases of the junction unmatched. Per germline, CDR1 SGHVS and CDR2 FNYEAQ. The CDR3 contains 16 residues. The CDR3 bases are TGTGCCAGCAGCTTAGCTTCTAGCGGGGGGTACAATGAGCAGTTCTTC. Translating it yields CASSLASSGGYNEQFF.

This rearrangement joins TRBV6-1 to TRBJ2-7, with 10 positions matching TRBD1. The germline gives CDR1 MNHNS, CDR2 SASEGT. The CDR3 consists of 15 residues. V shed 4 bases, J shed 6 bases, and the junction held 9 bases outside the gene matches. The CDR3 bases are TGTGCCAGCAGTGTCGGGACAGGGGTTACGGGCGAGCAGTACTTC. This encodes CASSVGTGVTGEQYF.

This clone turned up a few times. This chain connects TRBV6-5 to TRBJ2-7; 7 bases are shared with TRBD2. J gave up 3 bases and V 7 bases, and 6 bases lay outside the gene matches. CDR1 is MNHEY and CDR2 is SVGAGI in the germline V gene. There are 13 residues in the CDR3. The CDR3: CASKKWGGYEQYF. The CDR3 DNA sequence: TGTGCCAGCAAAAAGTGGGGGGGCTACGAGCAGTACTTC.

This sequence joins TRBV6-4 and TRBJ2-3, with 11 bases aligning to TRBD2. CDR1 is MRHNA and CDR2 is SNTAGT in the germline V gene. CDR3 length: 17 amino acids. J gave up 1 base and V 8 bases, and 11 bases lay outside the gene matches. For the CDR3, the DNA is TGTGCCAGCGGTGCCGCGACTAGCGGGGATGGCACAGATACGCAGTATTTT. This sequence encodes CASGAATSGDGTDTQYF.